This T cell receptor beta chain is drawn from a study of Graves' ophthalmopathy and Graves' hyperthyroidism. CAS ≥3, NOSPECS ≥4, moderate-to-severe activity and duration under 3 months marked donors with ophthalmopathy. This clonotype appeared once. As the template, RNA transcripts were used to amplify TCR beta CDR3 regions. HTBI-primed RT-PCR formed the first round, and a multiplex PCR formed the second. TCRdb used MiXCR to reprocess the multiplex PCR reads, holding one entry per CDR3 protein. The table lists 650,000 to 800,000 distinct CDR3 sequences, approximately 39% of them singletons, with over 2.5% in the top ten. From germline, CDR1 is SNHLY and CDR2 FYNNEI. This CDR3 is 14 amino acids long. V was pared by 7 bases and J by 8 bases, with 8 bases of the junction left unmatched.

V gene TRBV2 combines with J gene TRBJ1-6; 7 nucleotides align to TRBD1. This sequence was found in an adult man with Graves' ophthalmopathy. Input material: peripheral blood. The CDR3 nucleotides are TGTGCCAGCAAAATAAGACAGGGCTATTCACCCCTCCACTTT. It translates to CASKIRQGYSPLHF.